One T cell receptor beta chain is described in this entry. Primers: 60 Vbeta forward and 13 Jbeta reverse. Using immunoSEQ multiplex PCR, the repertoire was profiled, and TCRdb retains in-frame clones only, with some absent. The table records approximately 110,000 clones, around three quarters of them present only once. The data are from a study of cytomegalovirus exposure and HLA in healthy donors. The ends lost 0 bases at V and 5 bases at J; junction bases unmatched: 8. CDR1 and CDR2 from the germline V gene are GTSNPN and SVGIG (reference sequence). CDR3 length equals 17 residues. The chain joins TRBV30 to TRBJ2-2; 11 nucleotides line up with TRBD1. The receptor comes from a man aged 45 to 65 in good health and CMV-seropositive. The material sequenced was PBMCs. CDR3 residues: CAWSVLPGQGETGELFF. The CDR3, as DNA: TGTGCCTGGAGTGTATTACCGGGACAGGGGGAAACCGGGGAGCTGTTTTTT.